The next 12 T cell receptor beta chains were all read from a single sample in a study of T cell clonotyping in hematopoietic cell transplantation. TCRdb's table, derived via immunoSEQ multiplex PCR, lists solely in-frame clones and lacks some. The table records under 7,500 clones, roughly 90% of them present only once. The source was peripheral blood mononuclear cells, collected 100 days after allogeneic stem cell transplant. The receptors were gathered from a female patient in her forties or fifties who had an allogeneic stem cell transplant from a related donor, so the T cells may come from the graft donor. Some clones in this sample may be carry-over from other donors' samples.

V and J are TRBV2 and TRBJ2-2, with TRBD1 identical over 9 bases. CDR3 size: 14 residues. Germline assignment: CDR1 SNHLY and CDR2 FYNNEI. The J segment lost 6 bases and the V segment lost 4 bases, leaving 3 bases of the junction unmatched. The CDR3 protein is CASSGTGVPGELFF. CDR3 DNA sequence: TGTGCCAGCAGTGGGACAGGGGTTCCCGGGGAGCTGTTTTTT.

V is TRBV5-4 and J is TRBJ2-3; TRBD2 matches 13 bases. Unmatched junction bases numbered 3, after V lost 3 bases and J lost 2 bases. The CDR3 length is 16 residues. Germline lookup yields CDR1 SGHNT and CDR2 YYREEE (reference sequence). The CDR3 loop is CASSWGTSGTTDTQYF. CDR3 nucleotide sequence: TGTGCCAGCAGCTGGGGGACTAGCGGGACCACAGATACGCAGTATTTT.

The chain combines TRBV9 with TRBJ2-5, with TRBD1 as a possible D gene (7 bases). CDR3 length: 16 residues. Germline loops: CDR1 SGDLS, CDR2 YYNGEE. V lost 0 bases and J lost 4, with 16 bases in between. CDR3: CASSVGGGGLGETQYF. The CDR3 DNA sequence: TGTGCCAGCAGCGTAGGAGGAGGGGGCTTAGGAGAGACCCAGTACTTC.

The V call is TRBV2, the J call TRBJ2-2, with a tentative D call TRBD1 (6 bases). The CDR3 is 15 amino acids. The V gene lost 2 bases and the J gene lost 3 bases, with 10 bases spanning the gap. Per germline, CDR1 SNHLY and CDR2 FYNNEI. CDR3 amino acids: CASSERQVDTGELFF. The DNA for the CDR3 is TGTGCCAGCAGTGAACGACAGGTTGACACCGGGGAGCTGTTTTTT.

The chain joins TRBV7-2 to TRBJ2-7; no clear D. Looked up from germline, CDR1 is SGHTA and CDR2 is FQGNSA. Trimming shortened V by 3 bases and J by 1 base, and 7 bases separated the two germline ends. The CDR3 extends over 13 amino acids. In DNA form, the CDR3 reads TGTGCCAGCAGCTTTTACAATTCCTACGAGCAGTACTTC. Translating it yields CASSFYNSYEQYF.

The chain carries TRBV19 and TRBJ1-5, with no clear D. Germline V gene lookup returns CDR1 LNHDA and CDR2 SQIVND (reference sequence). The CDR3 sequence is 13 residues long. Trimming left V 3 bases short and J 6 bases short, with 9 bases between. The CDR3 DNA follows: TGTGCCAGTAGTATTCAGTACGGTCAGCCCCAGCATTTT. Its protein product is CASSIQYGQPQHF.

The chain joins TRBV19 to TRBJ1-1, with a weak D call TRBD1 (5 bases). V dropped 10 bases and J dropped 1 base, with 19 bases sitting between them. Germline V gives CDR1 LNHDA, CDR2 SQIVND (reference sequence). This CDR3 contains 15 residues. Written as DNA, the CDR3 is TGTGCCACCTCCACCGGGGCAGCCCCGAACACTGAAGCTTTCTTT. Translated, it gives CATSTGAAPNTEAFF.

The rearrangement links TRBV18 to TRBJ1-3; no reliable D call. This CDR3 region has 13 residues. Trimming took 3 bases from V and 5 from J, leaving 8 bases between them. CDR1 is KGHSH, CDR2 LQKENI, per germline. This chain's CDR3 is CASSPNGRNTIYF. DNA of the CDR3: TGTGCCAGCTCACCTAACGGTCGAAACACCATATATTTT. The full variable domain, with the rest looked up from reference TRBV18 and TRBJ1-3, is NAGVMQNPRHLVRRRGQEARLRCSPMKGHSHVYWYRQLPEEGLKFMVYLQKENIIDESGMPKERFSAEFPKEGPSILRIQQVVRGDSAAYFCASSPNGRNTIYFGEGSWLTVV.

This sequence joins TRBV28 and TRBJ2-7, with TRBD1 matching over 9 bases. The V segment lost 5 bases and the J segment 0 bases; nucleotides outside the gene matches: 5. The CDR3 is 15 amino acids. Germline CDR1 and CDR2: MDHEN and SYDVKM. The CDR3 DNA reads as TGTGCCAGCAGTCCGGGGGACAGGGACTCCTACGAGCAGTACTTC. Translated, it gives CASSPGDRDSYEQYF.

The chain recombines TRBV19 with TRBJ1-5; 9 bases are a match to TRBD1. Germline lookup yields CDR1 LNHDA and CDR2 SQIVND (reference sequence). The V gene end was trimmed by 4 bases and the J gene end by 7 bases; junction bases not matched to a gene: 8. The CDR3 runs 15 residues. CDR3 DNA sequence: TGTGCCAGTAGTAATGGGAGGACAGGGGAACAGCCCCAGCATTTT. Translating gives CASSNGRTGEQPQHF.

V usage is TRBV4-2 and J usage is TRBJ1-3; D not resolved. The germline V gene has CDR1 LGHNA and CDR2 YNFKEQ. V was trimmed by 5 bases and J by 0 bases, leaving 17 bases between them. This CDR3 spans 17 amino acids. The CDR3 nucleotides read TGTGCCAGCAGCTCGGACCGCCGGCCGTACTCTGGAAACACCATATATTTT. Translation gives CASSSDRRPYSGNTIYF.

The chain carries TRBV6-5 and TRBJ1-6; 9 bases agree with TRBD1. CDR1 is MNHEY, CDR2 SVGAGI, per germline. CDR3 length equals 14 residues. V lost 5 bases, J lost 10 bases, and 6 bases stayed unmatched. DNA of the CDR3: TGTGCCAGCAGTCGGGACAGGGATCGCTCACCCCTCCACTTT. Translated, it gives CASSRDRDRSPLHF.